The TCR beta chain described here comes from a study of blood T cell repertoires in COVID-19. Seattle patients were enrolled during active infection and followed longitudinally. The CDR3 is 15 residues long. Germline loops: CDR1 MGHRA, CDR2 YSYEKL. V shed 5 bases and J 0 bases; nucleotides not matched to a gene: 5. Produced via immunoSEQ multiplex PCR; TCRdb's table is partial and in-frame only. The table has hundreds of thousands of clones, 85% to 90% seen once. This TCR was sampled from a man aged 18 to 30 with COVID-19, enrolled during active disease. The chain has TRBV4-1 and TRBJ2-7; 9 bases are a match to TRBD2. Sample: peripheral blood. CDR3 bases: TGCGCCAGCAGCTATATAGCGGGAGTCTCCTACGAGCAGTACTTC. Translating it yields CASSYIAGVSYEQYF.